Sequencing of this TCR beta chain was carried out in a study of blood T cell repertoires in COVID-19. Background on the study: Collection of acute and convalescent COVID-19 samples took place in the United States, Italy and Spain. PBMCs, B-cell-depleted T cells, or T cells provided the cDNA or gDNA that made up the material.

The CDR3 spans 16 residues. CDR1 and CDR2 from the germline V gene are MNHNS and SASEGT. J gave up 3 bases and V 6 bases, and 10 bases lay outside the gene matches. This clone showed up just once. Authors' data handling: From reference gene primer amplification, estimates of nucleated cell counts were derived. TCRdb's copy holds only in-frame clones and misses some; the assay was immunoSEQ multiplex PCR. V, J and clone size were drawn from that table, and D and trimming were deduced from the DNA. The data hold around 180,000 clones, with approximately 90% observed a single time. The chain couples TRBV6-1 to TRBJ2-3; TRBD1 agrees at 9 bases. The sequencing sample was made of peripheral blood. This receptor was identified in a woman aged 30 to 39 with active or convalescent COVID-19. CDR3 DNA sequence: TGTGCCAGCAGGGAACACGGGACAGGGAAAACAGATACGCAGTATTTT. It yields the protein CASREHGTGKTDTQYF.